This T cell receptor (beta chain) comes out of a study of T cells after yellow fever vaccination (dated by TCRdb to the late 2010s). Background for the entire study: The SMART-Seq v4 Ultra Low Input RNA kit was used to prepare libraries from fractions with low cell numbers. Two healthy male donors made up the cohort, one aged 18 to 30 years and the other aged 30 to 40 years. Bulk TCR alpha and beta repertoires were sequenced longitudinally to track T-cell clones before and after primary and booster YFV17D yellow fever vaccination. Blood was collected at multiple timepoints before and after primary and secondary immunization, and bulk PBMC replicates and cell subsets were isolated.

Study-wide conclusions, independent of this receptor: The study included only a couple of donors, which limits how far the findings can be generalized. After the booster, most clones that had expanded after primary vaccination were detected again (around 97% of CD4 and roughly 86% of CD8), suggesting broad maintenance of memory. Computational filtering was needed because FACS-sorted repertoires could contain abundant contaminating clonotypes from the bulk population. The secondary T-cell response was weaker than the primary response but faster, peaking on day 5 instead of day 15. A small fraction of clonotypes showed up in both the CD4 and CD8 compartments, probably as a result of convergent recombination.

Concerning this clonotype itself: It lacks a known antigen. No qualities accompany the bases; no much larger clone lies one base away.

The meaning of the sample's treatment or condition label: live attenuated yellow fever vaccine strain. Two biological replicates of bulk PBMCs were collected at each blood-draw timepoint. A standard Ficoll-Paque protocol was used to isolate PBMCs from peripheral blood. TriZol was used to extract RNA from bulk PBMCs, from CD4 and CD8 fractions, and from dextramer-positive and dextramer-negative fractions. Instrument on record: Illumina NovaSeq 6000. TCR cDNA was synthesized by 5'RACE template switching, through which a universal primer site and unique molecular identifiers were introduced. cDNA synthesis was primed from both the TCR alpha and TCR beta constant segments. Library amplification involved two PCR steps, and the second step added sample barcodes and sequencing adapters. Sequencing of libraries was done on Illumina HiSeq 2500 (2x100 bp) or NovaSeq (2x150 bp). In the original analysis: Reads were demultiplexed and collapsed into UMI consensus sequences with MIGEC, and V(D)J alignment was performed with MiXCR. Clonotypes responding to the vaccine were identified with edgeR on replicate PBMC samples, with the criteria of FDR below 0.01 and a log2 fold change above 5 up to day 15. CD4 or CD8 identity was assigned to each bulk clonotype according to whether the clonotype was present at higher abundance in the sequenced CD4 repertoire or the sequenced CD8 repertoire. TCRdb itself trimmed the public reads at Q25 with fastp, ran MiXCR and retained productive beta chains. Rows with a matching CDR3 protein are joined into one entry that keeps the most common DNA and genes. The V and J calls here are based on TCRdb, not the publication. This sample lists about 340,000 distinct CDR3 sequences; under 5% were detected once. In total, the top ten clones hold less than 25% of the sample.

Measured from the cysteine to the valine, the CDR3 is 14 residues long. Of all the DNA, just the CDR3 is kept, 42 bases in frame from base 1. CDR1 and CDR2, looked up from the germline V gene, are SGHRS and YFSETQ. Trimming costs V 0 bases and J 2 bases, and their ends lie 9 bases apart. This sequence originates from a man aged 18 to 29 who received the YFV17D yellow fever vaccine. Sample: PBMCs, taken 5 days after the yellow fever booster vaccination. This receptor chain uses TRBV5-1 and TRBJ2-7; TRBD2 might be the D gene, on 5 matching bases. The DNA sequence is given as TGCGCCAGCAGCTTGGACGGGATAACCTACGAGCAGTACGTC. Protein translation: CASSLDGITYEQYV.